The 17 T cell receptor beta chains given below trace back to one sample, sequenced in a study of cytomegalovirus exposure and HLA in healthy donors. The PCR contained 60 Vbeta and 13 Jbeta primers. Only in-frame clones appear in the TCRdb table, and some are missing; sequencing was by immunoSEQ multiplex PCR. The sample has 250,000 to 350,000 clones, under 90% seen once; the top ten hold 0.3% to 0.35%. Specimen: PBMCs. Receptors were obtained from a girl aged 2 to 10 in good health and CMV-seronegative.

This chain connects TRBV7-7 to TRBJ2-7, with TRBD2 identical over 11 bases. Trimming at V came to 5 bases and at J to 2 bases, leaving 8 bases not matched to a gene. CDR3 length equals 16 residues. The germline V gene has CDR1 SSHAT and CDR2 FNYEAQ (reference sequence). The CDR3 region is CASSPGGTSGPYEQYF. DNA for the CDR3: TGTGCCAGCAGCCCAGGTGGGACTAGCGGACCCTACGAGCAGTACTTC.

The rearrangement links TRBV7-3 to TRBJ2-1, with 10 bases lining up with TRBD2. J lost 8 bases, V lost 0 bases, and 22 bases had no gene match. Germline-derived CDR1 and CDR2 are SGHTA and FQGTGA. CDR3 length equals 21 residues. Here the CDR3 DNA reads TGTGCCAGCAGCTTAACGTTTTCGACTAGCGGGCGCAAACCCCCAAGGGATGAGCAGTTCTTC. Translated, it gives CASSLTFSTSGRKPPRDEQFF.

The V call is TRBV2, the J call TRBJ1-2; possible D gene TRBD1, 5 bases. CDR3 size: 14 residues. Between the trimmed V and J ends, which lost 3 bases and 2 bases, there was a span of 10 bases. Germline CDR1 and CDR2: SNHLY and FYNNEI. CDR3 in DNA: TGTGCCAGCAGTGACCAGGGTGCGAACTATGGCTACACCTTC. Translating gives CASSDQGANYGYTF.

This clone was detected only a few times. J is TRBJ2-1 and V is TRBV4-2, with TRBD1 matching over 7 bases. In germline, CDR1 is LGHNA, CDR2 YNFKEQ. V lost 2 bases and J lost 8; bases outside the gene matches: 12. The CDR3 has 16 amino acids. CDR3: CASSQQRWDSYDEQFF. As DNA, the CDR3 is TGTGCCAGCAGCCAACAACGGTGGGACAGTTATGATGAGCAGTTCTTC.

This sequence joins TRBV25-1 and TRBJ1-5, with D uncertain. Germline V gene sequence: CDR1 MGHDK, CDR2 SYGVNS. The CDR3 runs 13 residues. Trimming stripped 5 bases from V and 2 bases from J, with 7 bases between. For the CDR3, the DNA is TGTGCCAGCAGTCGCGGGGGCAATCAGCCCCAGCATTTT. Translating it yields CASSRGGNQPQHF.

The table lists this clone with a count of one. This chain links TRBV5-4 with TRBJ2-3, with TRBD2 matching 7 bases. CDR1 and CDR2 from the germline V gene are SGHNT and YYREEE (reference sequence). V was pared by 2 bases and J by 4 bases, with 7 bases of the junction left unmatched. CDR3 size: 15 residues. The CDR3, as DNA: TGTGCCAGCAGCTTAAGCGGGGTTGGGGCAGATACGCAGTATTTT. Translation gives CASSLSGVGADTQYF.

V is TRBV19 and J is TRBJ1-1, with 7 positions matching TRBD1. CDR3 length: 13 residues. Per the germline V gene, CDR1 is LNHDA and CDR2 is SQIVND (reference sequence). The trim removed 7 bases at V and 3 bases at J, leaving 5 bases unmatched. The CDR3 reads CASKDRADTEAFF. As DNA, the CDR3 is TGTGCCAGTAAAGACAGGGCTGACACTGAAGCTTTCTTT. The full variable domain, with the rest looked up from reference TRBV19 and TRBJ1-1, is DGGITQSPKYLFRKEGQNVTLSCEQNLNHDAMYWYRQDPGQGLRLIYYSQIVNDFQKGDIAEGYSVSREKKESFPLTVTSAQKNPTAFYLCASKDRADTEAFFGQGTRLTVV.

The chain has TRBV13 and TRBJ1-6, with 8 positions matching TRBD1. The germline V gene has CDR1 PRHDT and CDR2 FYEKMQ (reference sequence). The length of the CDR3 is 16 residues. After removal of 5 bases from V and 8 bases from J, the junction contained 11 bases not matched to a gene. The CDR3 loop is CASSITYRGVDSPLHF. CDR3 coding DNA: TGTGCCAGCAGCATAACGTACAGGGGGGTGGATTCACCCCTCCACTTT.

The rearrangement uses TRBV19 and TRBJ2-3; 11 nucleotides agree with TRBD2. V gave up 6 bases and J gave up 2 bases; unmatched junction bases: 7. Germline assignment: CDR1 LNHDA and CDR2 SQIVND (reference sequence). This CDR3 is built from 16 residues. The chain's CDR3 is CASRDLAGGFTDTQYF. CDR3 bases: TGTGCCAGTAGAGACCTAGCGGGGGGTTTCACAGATACGCAGTATTTT. Looking up the rest from reference TRBV19 and TRBJ2-3 gives the full variable domain: DGGITQSPKYLFRKEGQNVTLSCEQNLNHDAMYWYRQDPGQGLRLIYYSQIVNDFQKGDIAEGYSVSREKKESFPLTVTSAQKNPTAFYLCASRDLAGGFTDTQYFGPGTRLTVL.

The chain recombines TRBV2 with TRBJ1-3, with TRBD1 matching over 9 bases. Germline CDR1 reads SNHLY; CDR2 reads FYNNEI. The CDR3 extends over 14 amino acids. V shed 6 bases, J shed 4 bases, and the junction held 4 bases outside the gene matches. The CDR3 here is CASSRDREGNTIYF. The CDR3 region has the DNA TGTGCCAGCAGCCGGGACAGGGAGGGAAACACCATATATTTT.

V and J are TRBV21-1 and TRBJ1-4; the table's D call of TRBD1 was not tested on the DNA. TRBV21-1 is flagged as a pseudogene. This CDR3 is built from 14 residues. The CDR3 loop reads CASSKAGDNEKLFF. CDR3 nucleotide sequence: TGTGCCAGCAGCAAGGCAGGGGATAATGAAAAACTGTTTTTT.

The J gene is TRBJ1-6, the V gene TRBV29-1; TRBD1 aligns across 10 bases. V was pared by 7 bases and J by 6 bases, with 0 bases of the junction left unmatched. The V gene's germline CDR1 is SQVTM and CDR2 ANQGSEA. The CDR3 loop spans 12 amino acids. The CDR3 protein is CSGTGGNSPLHF. CDR3 sequence (DNA): TGCAGCGGGACAGGGGGTAATTCACCCCTCCACTTT. The whole variable domain, remainder taken from reference TRBV29-1 and TRBJ1-6, is SAVISQKPSRDICQRGTSLTIQCQVDSQVTMMFWYRQQPGQSLTLIATANQGSEATYESGFVIDKFPISRPNLTFSTLTVSNMSPEDSSIYLCSGTGGNSPLHFGNGTRLTVT.

This chain uses TRBV19 with TRBJ1-3, with D unclear. The V and J ends lost 6 bases and 4 bases respectively, with 16 bases between them. This CDR3 is 15 amino acids long. The germline V gene encodes CDR1 LNHDA and CDR2 SQIVND (reference sequence). This CDR3 is CASSELVNSGNTIYF. The DNA for the CDR3 is TGTGCCAGTAGCGAGTTAGTAAACTCGGGAAACACCATATATTTT. The whole variable domain, remainder taken from reference TRBV19 and TRBJ1-3, is DGGITQSPKYLFRKEGQNVTLSCEQNLNHDAMYWYRQDPGQGLRLIYYSQIVNDFQKGDIAEGYSVSREKKESFPLTVTSAQKNPTAFYLCASSELVNSGNTIYFGEGSWLTVV.

This clone came up a few times. In DNA form, the CDR3 reads TGTGCCAGACAGGGAAATAATTCACCCCTCCACTTT. Amino acids: CARQGNNSPLHF. This chain uses TRBV2 with TRBJ1-6, with D possibly being TRBD1 (6 bases). CDR1 SNHLY and CDR2 FYNNEI come from the germline V gene. The CDR3 covers 12 residues. Trimming took off 9 bases at V and 5 bases at J, with 8 bases between the two ends.

V is TRBV5-3 and J is TRBJ2-2; 7 positions agree with TRBD2. TRBV5-3 is an ORF; its function is uncertain. Losses at the gene ends were 0 bases for V and 4 bases for J; bases not matched to a gene: 6. This CDR3 is 16 amino acids long. The CDR3 sequence: CARSLAGRASTGELFF. For the CDR3, the DNA is TGTGCCAGAAGCTTGGCTGGGAGGGCCAGCACCGGGGAGCTGTTTTTT.

CDR3 in amino acids: CASSLDVGTSVDTQYF. The CDR3 DNA sequence: TGCGCCAGCAGCTTGGATGTGGGGACTAGCGTAGATACGCAGTATTTT. This sequence joins TRBV5-1 and TRBJ2-3, with TRBD2 matching 10 bases. The V gene end was trimmed by 0 bases and the J gene end by 5 bases; junction bases not matched to a gene: 6. The CDR3 totals 16 residues. Per germline, CDR1 SGHRS and CDR2 YFSETQ.

The chain carries TRBV9 and TRBJ2-1; the D gene is possibly TRBD2 (7 bases). The V gene's germline CDR1 is SGDLS and CDR2 YYNGEE. The CDR3 is 16 residues long. V gave up 6 bases and J gave up 0 bases, with 16 bases separating them. CDR3 nucleotide sequence: TGTGCCAGCACTAGGGGGGGGCCGAGCTCCTACAATGAGCAGTTCTTC. It is translated as CASTRGGPSSYNEQFF.